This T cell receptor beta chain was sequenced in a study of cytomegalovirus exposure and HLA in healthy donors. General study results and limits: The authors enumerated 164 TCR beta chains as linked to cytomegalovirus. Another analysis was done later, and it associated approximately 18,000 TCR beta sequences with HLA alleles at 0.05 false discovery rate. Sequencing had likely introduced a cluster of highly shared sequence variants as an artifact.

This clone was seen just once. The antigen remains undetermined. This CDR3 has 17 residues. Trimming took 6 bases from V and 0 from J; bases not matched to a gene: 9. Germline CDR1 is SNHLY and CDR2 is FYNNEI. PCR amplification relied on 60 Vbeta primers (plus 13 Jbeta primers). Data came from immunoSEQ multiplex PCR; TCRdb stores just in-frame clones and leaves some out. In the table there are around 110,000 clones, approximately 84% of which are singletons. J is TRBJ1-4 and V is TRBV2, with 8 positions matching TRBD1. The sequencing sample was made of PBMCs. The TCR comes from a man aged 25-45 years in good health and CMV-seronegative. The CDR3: CASSPGQDFSTNEKLFF. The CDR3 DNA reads TGTGCCAGCAGCCCGGGACAGGATTTCTCAACTAATGAAAAACTGTTTTTT.